This T cell receptor beta chain was found in a study of blood T cell repertoires in COVID-19. In the study overall: Researchers got acute and convalescent COVID-19 samples from the United States, Italy and Spain. In each case, the material was cDNA or gDNA derived from T cells, B-cell-depleted T cells, or PBMCs.

The CDR3 runs to 14 residues. The V gene's germline CDR1 is KGHSH and CDR2 LQKENI. The V and J ends lost 1 base and 2 bases respectively, with 8 bases between them. In the original analysis: Nucleated cell counts were estimated from reference gene primer amplification. Libraries were prepared by immunoSEQ multiplex PCR; TCRdb keeps only in-frame clonotypes and omits some of them. V and J calls and clone size come straight from that table; D and trimming were deduced from the DNA. Of 200,000 to 250,000 clones listed, more than 75% are singletons. The chain has TRBV18 and TRBJ1-1; D gene unclear. Sequenced sample: peripheral blood. The receptor's source is a woman between 65 and 79 years old with active or convalescent COVID-19. The CDR3 sequence: CASSPLGQNTEAFF. In DNA, the CDR3 is TGTGCCAGCTCACCACTTGGGCAAAACACTGAAGCTTTCTTT.